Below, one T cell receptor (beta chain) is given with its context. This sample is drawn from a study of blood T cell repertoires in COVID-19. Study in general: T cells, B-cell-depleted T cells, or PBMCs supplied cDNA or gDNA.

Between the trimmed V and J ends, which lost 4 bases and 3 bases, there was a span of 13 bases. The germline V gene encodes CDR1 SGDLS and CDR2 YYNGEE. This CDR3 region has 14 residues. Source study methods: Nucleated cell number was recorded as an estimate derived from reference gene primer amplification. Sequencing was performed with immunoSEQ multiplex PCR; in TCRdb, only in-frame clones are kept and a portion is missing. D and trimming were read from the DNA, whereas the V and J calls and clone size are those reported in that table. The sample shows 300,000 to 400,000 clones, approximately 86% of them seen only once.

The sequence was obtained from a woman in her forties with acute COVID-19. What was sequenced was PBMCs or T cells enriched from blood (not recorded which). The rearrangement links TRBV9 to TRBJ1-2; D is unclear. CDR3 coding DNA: TGTGCCAGCAGCCCCCTGGGCAGAGACTATGGCTACACCTTC. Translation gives CASSPLGRDYGYTF. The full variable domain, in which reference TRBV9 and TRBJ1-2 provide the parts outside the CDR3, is DSGVTQTPKHLITATGQRVTLRCSPRSGDLSVYWYQQSLDQGLQFLIQYYNGEERAKGNILERFSAQQFPDLHSELNLSSLELGDSALYFCASSPLGRDYGYTFGSGTRLTVV.